This T cell receptor (beta chain) was found in a study of T cell responses to AZD1222 COVID-19 vaccine. Generated by immunoSEQ multiplex PCR, the TCRdb table keeps only in-frame clones and is missing some. The sample has approximately 150,000 clones, 80% to 95% seen once. The CDR3 totals 16 residues. Per germline, CDR1 SGHRS and CDR2 YFSETQ. The ends lost 4 bases at V and 3 bases at J; junction bases unmatched: 9. The sample here was peripheral blood, taken on day 0 of AZD1222 vaccination. This clonotype was obtained from an adult in good health. This chain joins TRBV5-1 and TRBJ2-3, with 9 bases fitting TRBD1. The CDR3 sequence is CASSQGRDRVTDTQYF. DNA for the CDR3: TGCGCCAGCAGCCAGGGCCGGGACAGGGTGACAGATACGCAGTATTTT.